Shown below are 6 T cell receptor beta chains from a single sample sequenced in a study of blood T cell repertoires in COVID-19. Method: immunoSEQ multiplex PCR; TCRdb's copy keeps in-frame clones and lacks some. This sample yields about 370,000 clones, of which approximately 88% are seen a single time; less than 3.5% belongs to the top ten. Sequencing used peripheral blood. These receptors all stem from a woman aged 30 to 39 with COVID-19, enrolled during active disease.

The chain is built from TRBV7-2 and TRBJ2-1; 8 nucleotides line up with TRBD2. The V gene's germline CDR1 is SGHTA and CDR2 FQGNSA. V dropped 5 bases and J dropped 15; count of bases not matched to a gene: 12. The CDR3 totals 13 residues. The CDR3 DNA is TGTGCCAGCAGCCTGAATGACGGGAGGGCCGGGTTCTTC. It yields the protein CASSLNDGRAGFF.

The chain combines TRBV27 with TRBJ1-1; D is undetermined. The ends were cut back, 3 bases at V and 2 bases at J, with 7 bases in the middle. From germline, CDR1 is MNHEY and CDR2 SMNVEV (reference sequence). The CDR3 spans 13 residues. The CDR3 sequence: CASSFSGNTEAFF. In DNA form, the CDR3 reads TGTGCCAGCAGTTTTTCCGGTAACACTGAAGCTTTCTTT.

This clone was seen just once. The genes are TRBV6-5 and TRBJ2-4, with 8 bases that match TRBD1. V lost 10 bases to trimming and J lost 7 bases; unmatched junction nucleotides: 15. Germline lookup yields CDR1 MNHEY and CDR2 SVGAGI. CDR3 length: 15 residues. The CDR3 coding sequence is TGTGCCACCCGTCGACAGGGGAAAAGGGATAACATTCAGTACTTC. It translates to CATRRQGKRDNIQYF.

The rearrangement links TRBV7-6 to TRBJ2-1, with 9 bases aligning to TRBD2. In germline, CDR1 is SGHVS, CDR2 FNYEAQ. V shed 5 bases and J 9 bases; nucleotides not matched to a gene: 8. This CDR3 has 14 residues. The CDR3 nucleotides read TGTGCCAGCAGCCCCGGCGGGGGGGGCGGTGAGCAGTTCTTC. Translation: CASSPGGGGGEQFF.

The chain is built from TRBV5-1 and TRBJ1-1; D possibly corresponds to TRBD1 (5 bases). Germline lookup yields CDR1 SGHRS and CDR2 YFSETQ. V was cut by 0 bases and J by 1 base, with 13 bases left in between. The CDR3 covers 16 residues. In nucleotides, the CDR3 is TGCGCCAGCAGCTTGGAACCGACAGCGTCGAACACTGAAGCTTTCTTT. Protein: CASSLEPTASNTEAFF.

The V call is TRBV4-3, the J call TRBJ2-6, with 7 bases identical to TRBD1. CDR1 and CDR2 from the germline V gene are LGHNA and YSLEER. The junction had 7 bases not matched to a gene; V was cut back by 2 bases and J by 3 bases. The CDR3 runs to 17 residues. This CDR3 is CASSQRQGVIGANVLTF. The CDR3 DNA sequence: TGCGCCAGCAGCCAACGGCAGGGGGTTATTGGGGCCAACGTCCTGACTTTC.